Listed here is a single T cell receptor beta chain. The assay was immunoSEQ multiplex PCR, and TCRdb's table has in-frame clones only and misses some. Found here are 80,000 to 100,000 clones, 80% to 95% of them singletons; the top ten hold 0.99%. The data belong to a study of T cell changes during pregnancy in multiple sclerosis. This CDR3 contains 13 residues. Trimming stripped 0 bases from V and 2 bases from J, with 5 bases between. Germline lookup yields CDR1 LGHNA and CDR2 YSLEER. Sequenced here: peripheral blood, sampled after pregnancy. The chain employs TRBV4-3 and TRBJ2-7; the D is unclear. This receptor was identified in a female donor with multiple sclerosis, enrolled in a pregnancy study. CDR3 in DNA: TGCGCCAGCAGCCAAGATCAAACCTACGAGCAGTACTTC. Protein sequence: CASSQDQTYEQYF.